These 26 T cell receptor beta chains were all obtained from the same sample, sequenced in a study of cytomegalovirus exposure and HLA in healthy donors. The table came from immunoSEQ multiplex PCR; TCRdb's copy has only in-frame clones and leaves some out. The sample records about 110,000 clones, approximately 96% being singletons. Sequencing was performed on PBMCs. The receptors were gathered from a woman aged 18 to 35 in good health and CMV-seronegative.

The V call is TRBV28, the J call TRBJ2-1, with 14 bases lining up with TRBD2. The ends lost 3 bases at V and 6 bases at J; junction bases unmatched: 4. Germline lookup yields CDR1 MDHEN and CDR2 SYDVKM. CDR3 size: 16 residues. DNA of the CDR3: TGTGCCAGCAGTTTTCGAGGACTAGCGGGGGGCAATGAGCAGTTCTTC. Residues: CASSFRGLAGGNEQFF.

The V and J genes are TRBV7-2 and TRBJ2-1; TRBD2 aligns across 10 bases. The V gene's germline CDR1 is SGHTA and CDR2 FQGNSA. V gave up 5 bases and J gave up 6 bases; unmatched junction bases: 7. The CDR3 is made up of 15 amino acids. CDR3 bases: TGTGCCAGCAGCCCGGGGACTAGCGATGGCAATGAGCAGTTCTTC. This sequence encodes CASSPGTSDGNEQFF.

The rearrangement uses TRBV15 and TRBJ2-1; D perhaps matches TRBD2 (6 bases). The V gene's germline CDR1 is LNHNV and CDR2 YYDKDF (reference sequence). This CDR3 is 16 amino acids long. The ends were cut back, 1 base at V and 4 bases at J, with 14 bases in the middle. In nucleotides, the CDR3 is TGTGCCACCAGCAGAGTTGGAGGGGCCGGGTACAATGAGCAGTTCTTC. Its translation is CATSRVGGAGYNEQFF. Full variable domain (rest looked up from reference TRBV15 and TRBJ2-1): DAMVIQNPRYQVTQFGKPVTLSCSQTLNHNVMYWYQQKSSQAPKLLFHYYDKDFNNEADTPDNFQSRRPNTSFCFLDIRSPGLGDTAMYLCATSRVGGAGYNEQFFGPGTRLTVL.

The chain recombines TRBV4-3 with TRBJ1-5; D possibly corresponds to TRBD1 (6 bases). Trimming stripped 0 bases from V and 4 bases from J, with 10 bases between. The CDR3 contains 15 residues. Germline V CDR1 and CDR2: LGHNA, YSLEER. CDR3 residues: CASSQDTGYNQPQHF. The CDR3 DNA reads as TGCGCCAGCAGCCAAGATACAGGGTATAATCAGCCCCAGCATTTT.

The chain carries TRBV6-5 and TRBJ2-1; 8 bases match TRBD1. Unmatched junction bases numbered 9, after V lost 0 bases and J lost 11 bases. The CDR3 length is 15 residues. The germline CDR1 and CDR2 sequences are MNHEY and SVGAGI. The CDR3 region is CASSYSRQGAQKQFF. In DNA form, the CDR3 reads TGTGCCAGCAGTTACTCGAGGCAGGGGGCGCAAAAGCAGTTCTTC.

V and J are TRBV7-2 and TRBJ2-7; 11 bases are shared with TRBD2. The V gene end was trimmed by 3 bases and the J gene end by 7 bases; junction bases not matched to a gene: 5. Germline V gene sequence: CDR1 SGHTA, CDR2 FQGNSA. The CDR3 is 14 amino acids. CDR3 protein: CASSFSGGAWEQYF. The CDR3 DNA reads as TGTGCCAGCAGCTTTAGCGGGGGGGCCTGGGAGCAGTACTTC.

This clone came up once. CDR3 protein: CASSPSGTGSSYEQYF. DNA for the CDR3: TGCGCCAGCAGCCCATCCGGGACAGGGTCCTCCTACGAGCAGTACTTC. This chain connects TRBV4-1 to TRBJ2-7, with 9 bases lining up with TRBD1. The trim removed 4 bases at V and 0 bases at J, leaving 7 bases unmatched. The CDR3 runs 16 residues. Germline V gives CDR1 MGHRA, CDR2 YSYEKL.

The chain carries TRBV5-6 and TRBJ2-3; D might be TRBD2 (6 bases). The CDR3 has 15 residues. V lost 4 bases, J lost 1 base, and 13 bases lay in between. The germline CDR1 and CDR2 sequences are SGHDT and YYEEEE. Here the CDR3 DNA reads TGTGCCAGCAGCCCGCGCGGGGTTGGCACAGATACGCAGTATTTT. It encodes CASSPRGVGTDTQYF.

This clone occurred once. This chain connects TRBV6-5 to TRBJ2-7, with a possible D match to TRBD1 (5 bases). V was cut by 4 bases and J by 2 bases, with 9 bases left in between. CDR1 and CDR2 from the germline V gene are MNHEY and SVGAGI. This CDR3 is 13 amino acids long. The CDR3 here is CASSSGHTYEQYF. CDR3 coding DNA: TGTGCCAGCAGTTCCGGACACACCTACGAGCAGTACTTC.

The chain combines TRBV7-2 with TRBJ1-5; TRBD1 agrees at 7 bases. CDR3 length: 16 amino acids. Germline lookup yields CDR1 SGHTA and CDR2 FQGNSA. With V trimmed by 5 bases and J by 2 bases, 9 bases remained unmatched. This CDR3 reads CASSRMRRGGNQPQHF. For the CDR3, the DNA is TGTGCCAGCAGCCGTATGCGCAGGGGGGGCAATCAGCCCCAGCATTTT.

The V gene is TRBV29-1, the J gene TRBJ1-2; D is perhaps TRBD1 (6 bases). The CDR3 totals 15 residues. Germline V gene lookup returns CDR1 SQVTM and CDR2 ANQGSEA. The V gene lost 5 bases and the J gene lost 7 bases, with 23 bases spanning the gap. The CDR3 reads CSVQFPGQTGGGYTF. CDR3 DNA: TGCAGCGTTCAGTTCCCCGGACAGACCGGCGGTGGCTACACCTTC.

The chain joins TRBV11-1 to TRBJ1-1; D is uncertain. CDR1 and CDR2 (germline): SGHAT, FQDESV (reference sequence). The V gene lost 0 bases and the J gene lost 4 bases, with 6 bases spanning the gap. This CDR3 contains 13 residues. CDR3 amino acids: CASSLALVTEAFF. DNA of the CDR3: TGTGCCAGCAGCTTAGCTCTCGTCACTGAAGCTTTCTTT.

V is TRBV5-4 and J is TRBJ1-6, with no clear D. V lost 4 bases, J lost 7 bases, and 9 bases lay in between. The CDR3 runs to 13 residues. Germline V gene lookup returns CDR1 SGHNT and CDR2 YYREEE (reference sequence). CDR3 sequence reads: CASSQDGNSPLHF. In DNA, the CDR3 is TGTGCCAGCAGCCAGGATGGCAATTCACCCCTCCACTTT.

This rearrangement joins TRBV27 to TRBJ2-7, with 9 bases lining up with TRBD1. J lost 2 bases, V lost 5 bases, and 10 bases had no gene match. CDR1 is MNHEY, CDR2 SMNVEV, per germline (reference sequence). This CDR3 contains 16 residues. The CDR3 nucleotides read TGTGCCAGCAGTCCCACCCCTGGACAGGGGCCCTACGAGCAGTACTTC. This encodes CASSPTPGQGPYEQYF.

This chain links TRBV7-2 with TRBJ2-7, with a weak D call TRBD1 (6 bases). Germline loops: CDR1 SGHTA, CDR2 FQGNSA. Trimming removed 7 bases at V and 6 bases at J, with 19 bases between. This CDR3 spans 14 amino acids. The CDR3 loop is CASTSEGVPAEQYF. The CDR3 DNA reads TGTGCCAGCACCTCCGAGGGGGTCCCAGCCGAGCAGTACTTC.

This clone has only a few counts. V is TRBV6-4 and J is TRBJ2-1; TRBD2 agrees at 9 bases. Germline CDR1 is MRHNA and CDR2 is SNTAGT. The CDR3 length is 15 residues. J gave up 0 bases and V 4 bases, and 1 base lay outside the gene matches. CDR3 sequence: CASSGGGGSYNEQFF. CDR3 DNA: TGTGCCAGCAGTGGCGGGGGGGGCTCCTACAATGAGCAGTTCTTC.

The V call is TRBV10-1, the J call TRBJ1-5; 8 nucleotides match TRBD1. The CDR3 runs to 15 residues. The junction had 4 bases not matched to a gene; V was cut back by 6 bases and J by 0 bases. Germline loops: CDR1 WNHNN, CDR2 SYGVQD (reference sequence). The CDR3 reads CASSLTGDSNQPQHF. As DNA, the CDR3 is TGCGCCAGCAGCTTGACAGGGGATAGCAATCAGCCCCAGCATTTT.

The chain couples TRBV7-6 to TRBJ1-4, with 7 positions matching TRBD1. This CDR3 is 15 amino acids long. CDR1 and CDR2 (germline): SGHVS, FNYEAQ. V shed 5 bases and J 7 bases; nucleotides not matched to a gene: 10. The CDR3 region has the DNA TGTGCCAGCAGCCCTCAGACAGGGTATACTGAAAAACTGTTTTTT. Translated, it gives CASSPQTGYTEKLFF.

The chain carries TRBV4-2 and TRBJ1-4; TRBD1 agrees at 7 bases. Trimming cost V 2 bases and J 1 base; bases outside gene matches: 4. Germline V gene lookup returns CDR1 LGHNA and CDR2 YNFKEQ. The CDR3 length is 16 residues. CDR3 in amino acids: CASSQQTGVTNEKLFF. In DNA form, the CDR3 reads TGTGCCAGCAGCCAACAAACAGGGGTAACTAATGAAAAACTGTTTTTT.

This sequence joins TRBV7-9 and TRBJ2-7, with 7 bases identical to TRBD1. This CDR3 is built from 15 residues. Looked up from germline, CDR1 is SEHNR and CDR2 is FQNEAQ (reference sequence). The V gene end was trimmed by 0 bases and the J gene end by 5 bases; junction bases not matched to a gene: 7. The CDR3 loop reads CASSLARTGADEQYF. DNA for the CDR3: TGTGCCAGCAGCTTAGCGAGAACAGGGGCGGACGAGCAGTACTTC. Using reference TRBV7-9 and TRBJ2-7 for the parts outside the CDR3, the full variable domain is DTGVSQNPRHKITKRGQNVTFRCDPISEHNRLYWYRQTLGQGPEFLTYFQNEAQLEKSRLLSDRFSAERPKGSFSTLEIQRTEQGDSAMYLCASSLARTGADEQYFGPGTRLTVT.

The chain couples TRBV7-9 to TRBJ2-1; 8 nucleotides match TRBD1. This CDR3 contains 16 residues. V gave up 3 bases and J gave up 2 bases; unmatched junction bases: 6. Germline V gene lookup returns CDR1 SEHNR and CDR2 FQNEAQ (reference sequence). The CDR3 sequence is CASSFSGTGAYNEQFF. The CDR3 nucleotides read TGTGCCAGCAGCTTCTCCGGGACAGGAGCCTACAATGAGCAGTTCTTC.

The rearrangement links TRBV2 to TRBJ2-1; 8 bases match TRBD2. CDR3 length equals 15 residues. Germline values: CDR1 SNHLY, CDR2 FYNNEI. The V segment lost 3 bases and the J segment 9 bases; nucleotides outside the gene matches: 10. CDR3 coding DNA: TGTGCCAGCAGTGATTGGGCGGGGGGCGTTAGTGAGCAGTTCTTC. It specifies CASSDWAGGVSEQFF.

The chain employs TRBV6-5 and TRBJ2-2, with 7 positions matching TRBD1. The V and J ends lost 6 bases and 0 bases, in that order; junction bases with no gene match: 1. This CDR3 has 14 amino acids. Germline V CDR1 and CDR2: MNHEY, SVGAGI. CDR3 region: CASRGQSNTGELFF. In DNA form, the CDR3 reads TGTGCCAGCAGGGGACAGTCGAACACCGGGGAGCTGTTTTTT.

The V gene is TRBV6-5, the J gene TRBJ2-5; TRBD2 might be the D (7 bases). V was shortened by 2 bases and J by 5 bases, with 12 bases between the two germline ends. Germline V gene lookup returns CDR1 MNHEY and CDR2 SVGAGI. The CDR3 loop spans 14 amino acids. The CDR3 DNA reads TGTGCCAGCAGTTACAGGGGGGGCGGGGAGACCCAGTACTTC. Protein: CASSYRGGGETQYF.

This chain joins TRBV19 and TRBJ1-6; D is undetermined. V dropped 5 bases and J dropped 6 bases, with 14 bases sitting between them. Germline V gives CDR1 LNHDA, CDR2 SQIVND (reference sequence). The CDR3 spans 15 residues. The CDR3 loop is CASSFDQAGNSPLHF. The CDR3 nucleotides are TGTGCCAGTAGTTTCGACCAGGCGGGTAATTCACCCCTCCACTTT.

The chain links TRBV27 to TRBJ1-2, with 8 bases aligning to TRBD1. V dropped 2 bases and J dropped 4; count of bases not matched to a gene: 6. CDR3 size: 15 residues. The V gene's germline CDR1 is MNHEY and CDR2 SMNVEV (reference sequence). The CDR3 protein is CASSLKGRGLYGYTF. The CDR3 nucleotides read TGTGCCAGCAGTTTAAAAGGCAGGGGGCTCTATGGCTACACCTTC.